The 6 T cell receptor beta chains below were found in one sample sequenced in a study of shared clonotypes between healthy human individuals. Measured with immunoSEQ multiplex PCR; TCRdb has only the in-frame clones, and not every one. The table includes some 980,000 clones, approximately 80% detected once. Sequencing used memory CD4+ T cells sorted from blood. Noted subset: CD45RA-negative fraction. All receptors derive from a man between 18 and 35 years old in good health.

The V call is TRBV5-4, the J call TRBJ2-3; 9 nucleotides agree with TRBD2. The CDR3 consists of 19 residues. Germline V gene sequence: CDR1 SGHNT, CDR2 YYREEE (reference sequence). Trimming took 1 base from V and 7 from J; bases not matched to a gene: 19. The CDR3 reads CASSLRIMGLAGRANTQYF. The CDR3 DNA reads TGTGCCAGCAGCTTGAGAATCATGGGGCTAGCGGGAAGAGCGAATACGCAGTATTTT.

The rearrangement links TRBV30 to TRBJ2-7, with TRBD2 as a possible D gene (5 bases). This CDR3 comprises 11 residues. V lost 5 bases and J lost 2, with 7 bases in between. CDR1 GTSNPN and CDR2 SVGIG come from the germline V gene (reference sequence). The CDR3: CAWRRAYEQYF. Written as DNA, the CDR3 is TGTGCCTGGCGGCGGGCCTACGAGCAGTACTTC.

This chain joins TRBV29-1 and TRBJ2-1, with 8 bases identical to TRBD1. The CDR3 loop spans 14 amino acids. Germline assignment: CDR1 SQVTM and CDR2 ANQGSEA. The ends lost 3 bases at V and 7 bases at J; junction bases unmatched: 8. The CDR3 sequence: CSVDRGRSGNEQFF. The DNA of the CDR3 is TGCAGCGTTGACAGGGGGCGGAGTGGGAATGAGCAGTTCTTC.

For this clone: Other DNA sequences of this sample code for an identical CDR3. The chain recombines TRBV5-1 with TRBJ1-5, with unresolved D. The germline gives CDR1 SGHRS, CDR2 YFSETQ. Trimming cost V 0 bases and J 3 bases, with 4 bases left between them. The CDR3 has 13 residues. CDR3 sequence reads: CASSLGDNQPQHF. The CDR3 nucleotides read TGCGCCAGCAGCTTGGGGGACAATCAGCCCCAGCATTTT. The whole variable domain, filled in from reference TRBV5-1 and TRBJ1-5, reads KAGVTQTPRYLIKTRGQQVTLSCSPISGHRSVSWYQQTPGQGLQFLFEYFSETQRNKGNFPGRFSGRQFSNSRSEMNVSTLELGDSALYLCASSLGDNQPQHFGDGTRLSIL.

The V call is TRBV28, the J call TRBJ1-2; 7 nucleotides align to TRBD1. The CDR3 contains 14 residues. CDR1 is MDHEN, CDR2 SYDVKM, per germline. Trimming cost V 6 bases and J 2 bases; bases outside gene matches: 6. The chain's CDR3 is CASRLTGSNYGYTF. The DNA of the CDR3 is TGTGCCAGCAGACTGACAGGGTCCAACTATGGCTACACCTTC.

V usage is TRBV27 and J usage is TRBJ2-7; TRBD1 is a possible D gene (6 bases). This CDR3 has 17 residues. Germline assignment: CDR1 MNHEY and CDR2 SMNVEV (reference sequence). The ends were cut back, 3 bases at V and 5 bases at J, with 23 bases in the middle. In DNA, the CDR3 is TGTGCCAGCAGTTTCGGGCAGATCTTGACAGGCGTCCACGAGCAGTACTTC. Its translation is CASSFGQILTGVHEQYF.